The 28 T cell receptor beta chains listed next were all sequenced from one sample in a study of graft-versus-host responses after intestinal transplantation. Sequencing used immunoSEQ multiplex PCR; TCRdb keeps in-frame clones, though not all of them. The table shows approximately 37,000 clones, with approximately 95% occurring only once. This specimen was PBMCs, taken approximately 700 days after intestinal transplantation. The receptors were sampled from a human patient who received an intestinal transplant, so some T cells may come from the graft donor.

The table lists this clone with a few counts. The rearrangement links TRBV6-4 to TRBJ2-3; the match to TRBD1 covers 9 bases. The CDR3 has 14 residues. The V segment lost 4 bases and the J segment 1 base; nucleotides outside the gene matches: 0. The germline CDR1 and CDR2 sequences are MRHNA and SNTAGT. DNA of the CDR3: TGTGCCAGCAGTGGGACAGGGGGCACAGATACGCAGTATTTT. Protein product: CASSGTGGTDTQYF.

The rearrangement links TRBV11-2 to TRBJ2-1, with 14 bases identical to TRBD2. V gave up 4 bases and J gave up 0 bases; unmatched junction bases: 2. From germline, CDR1 is SGHAT and CDR2 FQNNGV. CDR3 length: 17 residues. CDR3 loop: CASSWTSGGSSYNEQFF. In DNA form, the CDR3 reads TGTGCCAGCAGCTGGACTAGCGGGGGGAGCTCCTACAATGAGCAGTTCTTC. The full variable domain, its missing parts supplied by reference TRBV11-2 and TRBJ2-1, is EAGVAQSPRYKIIEKRQSVAFWCNPISGHATLYWYQQILGQGPKLLIQFQNNGVVDDSQLPKDRFSAERLKGVDSTLKIQPAKLEDSAVYLCASSWTSGGSSYNEQFFGPGTRLTVL.

CDR3 bases: TGTGCCAGCTCACCAGGGTTTAGCAATCAGCCCCAGCATTTT. Residues: CASSPGFSNQPQHF. The genes are TRBV18 and TRBJ1-5; D ambiguous. Trimming cost V 2 bases and J 0 bases, with 5 bases left between them. This CDR3 is 14 amino acids long. From germline, CDR1 is KGHSH and CDR2 LQKENI. Together with reference TRBV18 and TRBJ1-5, the CDR3 gives the full variable domain: NAGVMQNPRHLVRRRGQEARLRCSPMKGHSHVYWYRQLPEEGLKFMVYLQKENIIDESGMPKERFSAEFPKEGPSILRIQQVVRGDSAAYFCASSPGFSNQPQHFGDGTRLSIL.

This chain connects TRBV16 to TRBJ1-2; D unclear. Germline values: CDR1 KGHSY, CDR2 FQNENV. V shed 8 bases and J shed 2 bases, with 12 bases lying between them. The CDR3 runs to 13 residues. The CDR3 DNA is TGTGCCAGCGTTAAAGGAGGGAACTATGGCTACACCTTC. It yields the protein CASVKGGNYGYTF.

This CDR3 reads CASSLQVGGEDFYGYTF. CDR3 coding DNA: TGTGCCAGCAGCCTCCAGGTCGGGGGTGAGGACTTCTATGGCTACACCTTC. The rearrangement joins TRBV11-2 to TRBJ1-2; D is perhaps TRBD1 (5 bases). In germline, CDR1 is SGHAT, CDR2 FQNNGV. The CDR3 sequence is 17 residues long. V shed 5 bases and J shed 4 bases, with 23 bases lying between them.

The genes are TRBV11-2 and TRBJ2-6, with unresolved D. This CDR3 region has 14 residues. The germline gives CDR1 SGHAT, CDR2 FQNNGV. The ends were cut back, 5 bases at V and 2 bases at J, with 7 bases in the middle. The DNA for the CDR3 is TGTGCCAGCAGCCCCGACCCTGGGGCCAACGTCCTGACTTTC. Translating it yields CASSPDPGANVLTF.

The chain is built from TRBV2 and TRBJ2-3; 15 bases map to TRBD2. The CDR3 totals 18 residues. Germline CDR1 and CDR2: SNHLY and FYNNEI. V lost 5 bases to trimming and J lost 4 bases; unmatched junction nucleotides: 10. The CDR3 reads CASSPWTSGGARADTQYF. CDR3 nucleotides: TGTGCCAGCAGTCCCTGGACTAGCGGGGGGGCCCGAGCAGATACGCAGTATTTT.

J is TRBJ1-2 and V is TRBV15; maybe TRBD1 (5 bases). The germline V gene has CDR1 LNHNV and CDR2 YYDKDF (reference sequence). The V and J ends lost 4 bases and 4 bases respectively, with 10 bases between them. This CDR3 has 13 amino acids. Here the CDR3 DNA reads TGTGCCACCAGCATAGACAGCCTCTATGGCTACACCTTC. The encoded protein is CATSIDSLYGYTF.

V is TRBV5-5 and J is TRBJ2-2; weak D call: TRBD2 (6 bases). This CDR3 comprises 15 residues. V gave up 1 base and J gave up 0 bases, with 7 bases separating them. The germline CDR1 and CDR2 sequences are SGHKS and YYEKEE (reference sequence). CDR3 protein: CASSLSGANTGELFF. The CDR3 nucleotides read TGTGCCAGCAGCTTGTCGGGGGCGAACACCGGGGAGCTGTTTTTT.

This sequence joins TRBV11-3 and TRBJ2-5; D call uncertain. CDR1 SGHNT and CDR2 YENEEA come from the germline V gene. The CDR3 has 15 amino acids. V lost 3 bases, J lost 5 bases, and 16 bases lay in between. The chain's CDR3 is CASSFMCGESETQYF. Written as DNA, the CDR3 is TGTGCCAGCAGCTTTATGTGTGGCGAGAGTGAGACCCAGTACTTC.

The chain recombines TRBV28 with TRBJ2-4; TRBD2 might be the D (6 bases). The V gene's germline CDR1 is MDHEN and CDR2 SYDVKM. Trimming removed 5 bases at V and 4 bases at J, with 9 bases between. The CDR3 spans 13 residues. The CDR3 sequence: CASSLGLKNIQYF. CDR3 bases: TGTGCCAGCAGTCTGGGACTTAAAAACATTCAGTACTTC.

CDR3 coding DNA: TGTGCCAGCAGCTACTCCGGGAGCCCCTACGAGCAGTACTTC. It specifies CASSYSGSPYEQYF. The gene calls are TRBV9 and TRBJ2-7; tentatively, D is TRBD2 (6 bases). This CDR3 is built from 14 residues. CDR1 SGDLS and CDR2 YYNGEE come from the germline V gene. V lost 4 bases and J lost 2, with 13 bases in between.

The chain employs TRBV27 and TRBJ1-1, with D uncertain. Germline V gives CDR1 MNHEY, CDR2 SMNVEV (reference sequence). There are 8 residues in the CDR3. Written as DNA, the CDR3 is TGTGCAAAGGGCCGGGGTTTCTTT. As protein: CAKGRGFF.

V and J are TRBV21-1 and TRBJ1-1. TRBV21-1 represents a pseudogene. CDR3 length equals 14 residues. CDR3 region: CARRRGTTNTEAFF. In DNA form, the CDR3 reads TGTGCCCGACGACGGGGGACGACGAACACTGAAGCTTTCTTT.

J is TRBJ2-2 and V is TRBV18; 9 bases map to TRBD1. The trim removed 0 bases at V and 4 bases at J, leaving 3 bases unmatched. The CDR3 is 16 amino acids. Per the germline V gene, CDR1 is KGHSH and CDR2 is LQKENI. The DNA of the CDR3 is TGTGCCAGCTCACCACCAGCGACAGGGGGCACCGGGGAGCTGTTTTTT. It yields the protein CASSPPATGGTGELFF.

For the CDR3, the DNA is TGTGCCAGCAGCTTAGTCGGCGGGAGGGATCAAGAGACCCAGTACTTC. It codes for CASSLVGGRDQETQYF. The J gene is TRBJ2-5, the V gene TRBV7-3; 9 positions agree with TRBD2. The CDR3 is 16 amino acids. Germline CDR1 and CDR2: SGHTA and FQGTGA. V lost 2 bases to trimming and J lost 2 bases; unmatched junction nucleotides: 6.

The genes are TRBV6-6 and TRBJ2-7; D is perhaps TRBD2 (5 bases). The CDR3 sequence is 13 residues long. CDR1 is MNHNY, CDR2 SVGAGI, per germline (reference sequence). V lost 2 bases, J lost 6 bases, and 11 bases lay in between. CDR3 sequence: CASSYGLAREQYF. As DNA, the CDR3 is TGTGCCAGCAGTTACGGGCTAGCACGCGAGCAGTACTTC.

This clone was detected a few times. The rearrangement uses TRBV15 and TRBJ1-5, with D unresolved. Germline loops: CDR1 LNHNV, CDR2 YYDKDF (reference sequence). This CDR3 region has 13 residues. V was cut by 4 bases and J by 3 bases, with 7 bases left in between. The CDR3 loop is CATSTVDNQPQHF. CDR3 coding DNA: TGTGCCACCAGCACGGTAGACAATCAGCCCCAGCATTTT. The complete variable domain, with remaining parts taken from reference TRBV15 and TRBJ1-5, reads DAMVIQNPRYQVTQFGKPVTLSCSQTLNHNVMYWYQQKSSQAPKLLFHYYDKDFNNEADTPDNFQSRRPNTSFCFLDIRSPGLGDTAMYLCATSTVDNQPQHFGDGTRLSIL.

The gene calls are TRBV7-6 and TRBJ1-6; the D gene is possibly TRBD1 (5 bases). This CDR3 comprises 16 residues. V lost 4 bases and J lost 4, with 14 bases in between. Germline values: CDR1 SGHVS, CDR2 FNYEAQ. The CDR3 loop reads CASSSSGATYNSPLHF. The CDR3 bases are TGTGCCAGCAGCTCCTCCGGGGCCACATATAATTCACCCCTCCACTTT. Drawing the rest from reference TRBV7-6 and TRBJ1-6, the complete variable domain is GAGVSQSPRYKVTKRGQDVALRCDPISGHVSLYWYRQALGQGPEFLTYFNYEAQQDKSGLPNDRFSAERPEGSISTLTIQRTEQRDSAMYRCASSSSGATYNSPLHFGNGTRLTVT.

The rearrangement links TRBV6-5 to TRBJ2-3; 8 bases agree with TRBD1. V dropped 6 bases and J dropped 7; count of bases not matched to a gene: 3. CDR1 and CDR2 from the germline V gene are MNHEY and SVGAGI. The CDR3 loop spans 12 amino acids. This CDR3 is CASRDRVNTQYF. CDR3 nucleotides: TGTGCCAGCAGGGACAGGGTAAATACGCAGTATTTT.

The V gene is TRBV6-5, the J gene TRBJ1-2; 7 nucleotides agree with TRBD1. Germline V gene sequence: CDR1 MNHEY, CDR2 SVGAGI. This CDR3 contains 12 residues. V dropped 5 bases and J dropped 6; count of bases not matched to a gene: 3. CDR3 sequence reads: CASSGTVHGYTF. The CDR3 region has the DNA TGTGCCAGCAGTGGGACAGTCCATGGCTACACCTTC.

This chain uses TRBV7-6 with TRBJ1-1; maybe TRBD1 (6 bases). V was clipped by 5 bases and J by 3 bases, with 19 bases between them. CDR3 length equals 16 residues. Germline V lookup: CDR1 SGHVS, CDR2 FNYEAQ. The CDR3 spells CASSPRDTGFYTEAFF. As DNA, the CDR3 is TGTGCCAGCAGCCCACGGGACACCGGATTTTACACTGAAGCTTTCTTT.

The chain carries TRBV9 and TRBJ1-4; 7 nucleotides align to TRBD1. The CDR3 loop spans 15 amino acids. After removal of 4 bases from V and 7 bases from J, the junction contained 10 bases not matched to a gene. CDR1 and CDR2 (germline): SGDLS, YYNGEE. The CDR3 nucleotides read TGTGCCAGCAGCTCAACAGGGGATGGGTTTGAAAAACTGTTTTTT. It codes for CASSSTGDGFEKLFF. The complete variable domain, with remaining parts taken from reference TRBV9 and TRBJ1-4, reads DSGVTQTPKHLITATGQRVTLRCSPRSGDLSVYWYQQSLDQGLQFLIQYYNGEERAKGNILERFSAQQFPDLHSELNLSSLELGDSALYFCASSSTGDGFEKLFFGSGTQLSVL.

The sample holds one count of this clone. The chain carries TRBV28 and TRBJ2-5; 7 nucleotides agree with TRBD1. Germline CDR1 MDHEN, CDR2 SYDVKM. Unmatched junction bases numbered 7, after V lost 7 bases and J lost 2 bases. CDR3 length equals 14 residues. In DNA form, the CDR3 reads TGTGCCAGCAACTCACCGGGACAGCAAGAGACCCAGTACTTC. This encodes CASNSPGQQETQYF.

This clone was picked up one time. The chain employs TRBV12-5 and TRBJ2-5; TRBD2 aligns across 13 bases. V gave up 1 base and J gave up 3 bases; unmatched junction bases: 5. This CDR3 spans 17 amino acids. Germline V gene data show CDR1 as LGHNT and CDR2 as FRNRAP. CDR3 loop: CASGLEGLAGREETQYF. CDR3 nucleotide sequence: TGTGCTAGTGGTTTGGAGGGACTAGCGGGGCGCGAAGAGACCCAGTACTTC.

The V gene is TRBV9, the J gene TRBJ1-1; TRBD1 matches at 11 bases. The CDR3 has 15 residues. CDR1 and CDR2 from the germline V gene are SGDLS and YYNGEE. V gave up 3 bases and J gave up 1 base; unmatched junction bases: 2. CDR3 nucleotide sequence: TGTGCCAGCAGCGCCGGACAGGGGGCGAACACTGAAGCTTTCTTT. Protein product: CASSAGQGANTEAFF. Full variable domain (outside the CDR3, taken from reference TRBV9 and TRBJ1-1): DSGVTQTPKHLITATGQRVTLRCSPRSGDLSVYWYQQSLDQGLQFLIQYYNGEERAKGNILERFSAQQFPDLHSELNLSSLELGDSALYFCASSAGQGANTEAFFGQGTRLTVV.

The chain is built from TRBV14 and TRBJ1-4, with D perhaps matching TRBD1 (5 bases). There are 18 residues in the CDR3. The V end was cut by 3 bases, the J end by 4 bases, with 21 bases between. Germline V gene data show CDR1 as SGHDN and CDR2 as FVKESK. The CDR3 DNA sequence: TGTGCCAGCAGCCAGAGGTCGGGCCCACTGAGGGGTAATGAAAAACTGTTTTTT. This translates into CASSQRSGPLRGNEKLFF.

The genes are TRBV11-2 and TRBJ2-7; 9 bases fit TRBD1. This CDR3 is built from 19 residues. V gave up 3 bases and J gave up 3 bases; unmatched junction bases: 18. The germline V gene encodes CDR1 SGHAT and CDR2 FQNNGV. The CDR3 region is CASSLYPGQGSKGGYEQYF. The CDR3, as DNA: TGTGCCAGCAGCTTGTATCCGGGACAGGGATCAAAGGGGGGCTACGAGCAGTACTTC. The whole variable domain, filled in from reference TRBV11-2 and TRBJ2-7, reads EAGVAQSPRYKIIEKRQSVAFWCNPISGHATLYWYQQILGQGPKLLIQFQNNGVVDDSQLPKDRFSAERLKGVDSTLKIQPAKLEDSAVYLCASSLYPGQGSKGGYEQYFGPGTRLTVT.